A single sample is the source of the 16 T cell receptor beta chains below, sequenced in a study of blood T cells in healthy people across ages (dated by TCRdb to 2014 to 2015). The library was obtained by 5' RACE. Sequencing was performed on an Illumina HiSeq 2500. A second about 7 to 11 cycle PCR used a sample-barcoded 5' primer and a J-beta primer mix. The public reads were reanalyzed by TCRdb: fastp trimming at Q25, MiXCR alignment, in-frame beta chains only. Records with the same CDR3 protein are collapsed into one entry carrying the most frequent genes and DNA. For this sample the table gives 550,000 to 800,000 distinct CDR3 sequences, of which roughly 21% were detected only once. Jointly, the top ten make up under 4% of the sample. What was sequenced was blood. Receptor source: a man aged 70 or older in good health.

In its sample, this clonotype was seen a few times. This chain joins TRBV6-6 and TRBJ2-1, with 7 bases that match TRBD1. The CDR3 spans 16 residues. Trimming took 6 bases from V and 0 from J; bases not matched to a gene: 8. Germline V lookup: CDR1 MNHNY, CDR2 SVGAGI (reference sequence). CDR3 protein: CASRTGTVTSYNEQFF. The CDR3 region has the DNA TGTGCCAGCAGGACCGGGACAGTCACCTCCTACAATGAGCAGTTCTTC.

The sample holds many counts of this clonotype. The chain recombines TRBV5-1 with TRBJ2-2; D is perhaps TRBD2 (6 bases). The V gene lost 6 bases and the J gene lost 5 bases, with 17 bases spanning the gap. Germline values: CDR1 SGHRS, CDR2 YFSETQ. The CDR3 loop spans 15 amino acids. CDR3 loop: CASITGESRTGELFF. The CDR3 coding sequence is TGCGCCAGCATAACGGGAGAGAGTCGGACCGGGGAGCTGTTTTTT.

The gene calls are TRBV6-2 or TRBV6-3 and TRBJ1-1; possibly TRBD1 for D (5 bases). Germline loops: CDR1 MNHEY, CDR2 SVGEGT. The CDR3 runs 14 residues. V was pared by 5 bases and J by 1 base, with 11 bases between. CDR3: CASSGHTGNTEAFF. CDR3 bases: TGTGCCAGCAGTGGCCATACAGGGAACACTGAAGCTTTCTTT.

Many counts were recorded for this clonotype. The chain is built from TRBV3-1 and TRBJ2-1, with 8 bases identical to TRBD2. Germline CDR1 LGHDT, CDR2 YNNKEL (reference sequence). The V gene end was trimmed by 0 bases and the J gene end by 9 bases; junction bases not matched to a gene: 10. This CDR3 has 16 residues. The CDR3 loop is CASSQDAGTRGGEQFF. DNA of the CDR3: TGTGCCAGCAGCCAAGACGCCGGGACTAGGGGCGGTGAGCAGTTCTTC.

There are a few counts of this clonotype. V and J are TRBV29-1 and TRBJ2-7; no reliable D call. Germline CDR1 is SQVTM and CDR2 is ANQGSEA. Trimming stripped 4 bases from V and 6 bases from J, with 16 bases between. The CDR3 extends over 13 amino acids. The CDR3 is CSVASGSQLEQYF. The DNA of the CDR3 is TGCAGCGTTGCAAGTGGCTCCCAGCTCGAGCAGTACTTC.

This clonotype was seen more than once but under ten times. The chain combines TRBV7-2 with TRBJ1-1; D perhaps matches TRBD1 (5 bases). CDR1 is SGHTA and CDR2 is FQGNSA in the germline V gene. The CDR3 runs to 16 residues. V was cut by 5 bases and J by 1 base, with 17 bases left in between. This CDR3 is CASSPAVGAGNTEAFF. DNA of the CDR3: TGTGCCAGCAGCCCCGCAGTAGGGGCCGGGAACACTGAAGCTTTCTTT.

This clonotype was seen repeatedly, ten times or more. The chain has TRBV7-2 and TRBJ2-1, with unresolved D. V dropped 1 base and J dropped 5 bases, with 9 bases sitting between them. Germline assignment: CDR1 SGHTA and CDR2 FQGNSA. The CDR3 loop spans 14 amino acids. The CDR3 loop reads CASSLGDLHNEQFF. Here the CDR3 DNA reads TGTGCCAGCAGCTTAGGGGATCTTCACAATGAGCAGTTCTTC. The variable domain in full, completed from reference TRBV7-2 and TRBJ2-1, reads GAGVSQSPSNKVTEKGKDVELRCDPISGHTALYWYRQSLGQGLEFLIYFQGNSAPDKSGLPSDRFSAERTGGSVSTLTIQRTQQEDSAVYLCASSLGDLHNEQFFGPGTRLTVL.

The chain joins TRBV7-8 to TRBJ2-7; D ambiguous. Germline CDR1 SGHVS, CDR2 FQNEAQ. The CDR3 has 14 amino acids. V was shortened by 1 base and J by 5 bases, with 12 bases between the two germline ends. CDR3 nucleotides: TGTGCCAGCAGCTTAGGTGGCAGGTTCGACGAGCAGTACTTC. It yields the protein CASSLGGRFDEQYF.

For the CDR3, the DNA is TGTGCCAGCAGTTCAGGCAGCTTCTATAATTCACCCCTCCACTTT. Its protein product is CASSSGSFYNSPLHF. The V call is TRBV2, the J call TRBJ1-6; the D is unclear. The germline V gene encodes CDR1 SNHLY and CDR2 FYNNEI. The CDR3 spans 15 residues. Deletions cut 5 bases from V and 3 bases from J, with 11 bases between.

This clonotype was seen a few times. Here the CDR3 reads CASSGMTSGTAYEQYF. The CDR3 DNA reads TGCGCCAGCAGCGGCATGACTAGCGGGACCGCCTACGAGCAGTACTTC. The chain links TRBV5-1 to TRBJ2-7; 11 bases fit TRBD2. Germline trimming cut 4 bases from V and 2 bases from J; bases unmatched to any gene: 8. Germline-derived CDR1 and CDR2 are SGHRS and YFSETQ. This CDR3 contains 16 residues.

The table lists this clonotype with a few counts. V gene TRBV25-1 combines with J gene TRBJ1-4; 10 nucleotides align to TRBD1. The CDR3 length is 16 residues. From germline, CDR1 is MGHDK and CDR2 SYGVNS. V shed 3 bases and J 7 bases; nucleotides not matched to a gene: 8. This CDR3 is CASSDAPGQGSEKLFF. The DNA for the CDR3 is TGTGCCAGCAGTGATGCGCCGGGACAGGGGAGTGAAAAACTGTTTTTT.

This clonotype has only a few counts. V gene TRBV7-2 combines with J gene TRBJ2-3; 8 bases line up with TRBD2. Germline CDR1 and CDR2: SGHTA and FQGNSA. Unmatched junction bases numbered 17, after V lost 5 bases and J lost 10 bases. CDR3 length: 16 amino acids. The CDR3 is CASSPRSSGPTLAQYF. The DNA of the CDR3 is TGTGCCAGCAGCCCGCGATCTAGCGGGCCCACCCTGGCGCAGTATTTT.

This clonotype was found a few times. This chain links TRBV14 with TRBJ2-7, with D unclear. Between the trimmed V and J ends, which lost 4 bases and 9 bases, there was a span of 16 bases. CDR3 length: 13 amino acids. From germline, CDR1 is SGHDN and CDR2 FVKESK. This chain's CDR3 is CASSPLQGLVQYF. CDR3 DNA sequence: TGTGCCAGCAGCCCCCTCCAAGGTCTAGTGCAGTACTTC.

This rearrangement joins TRBV11-2 to TRBJ2-7, with TRBD1 identical over 9 bases. J gave up 4 bases and V 7 bases, and 5 bases lay outside the gene matches. The germline CDR1 and CDR2 sequences are SGHAT and FQNNGV. The CDR3 contains 13 residues. CDR3 bases: TGTGCCAGCATGACAGGGGGAGTGTACGAGCAGTACTTC. Residues: CASMTGGVYEQYF.

V usage is TRBV5-1 and J usage is TRBJ2-7, with 7 bases lining up with TRBD2. CDR3 size: 16 residues. Germline CDR1 is SGHRS and CDR2 is YFSETQ. V lost 0 bases, J lost 3 bases, and 9 bases stayed unmatched. This chain's CDR3 is CASSLVGASGDYEQYF. CDR3 DNA: TGCGCCAGCAGCTTGGTTGGGGCTAGCGGAGACTACGAGCAGTACTTC.

This chain joins TRBV6-2 or TRBV6-3 and TRBJ1-1; D is uncertain. The V end was cut by 10 bases, the J end by 0 bases, with 12 bases between. The CDR3 extends over 13 amino acids. Looked up from germline, CDR1 is MNHEY and CDR2 is SVGEGT. The CDR3 region has the DNA TGTGCCATCTCGCGTAGCATGAACACTGAAGCTTTCTTT. It translates to CAISRSMNTEAFF.